This T cell receptor (beta chain) was captured by sequencing in a study of T cells after yellow fever vaccination. Whole-study context: The fractions with low cell numbers were processed using SMART-Seq v4 Ultra Low Input.

Notes on the study in general: Overall, a small share of clonotypes was seen in both CD4 and CD8 compartments. Abundant clonotypes from the bulk population could get into FACS-sorted repertoires as contaminants.

Germline CDR1 MNHEY, CDR2 SVGEGT. Trimming removed 2 bases at V and 3 bases at J, with 5 bases between. The CDR3 runs to 12 residues. In this sample, this clonotype turned up many times. TCRdb re-called the 5' RACE reads through MiXCR, storing one row per CDR3 protein. The repertoire holds approximately 27,000 distinct CDR3 sequences, with less than 7% as singletons. The chain joins TRBV6-2 or TRBV6-3 to TRBJ2-7, with D uncertain. Sequencing used PBMCs, either bulk or a sorted T-cell subset (CD4+, CD8+, memory, or dextramer-sorted; not recorded which), obtained 15 days after the yellow fever booster vaccination. The sequence came from a man aged 25 to 45 who received the YFV17D yellow fever vaccine. In DNA form, the CDR3 reads TGTGCCAGCAGTTACAGAGACTACGAGCAGTACTTC. Its translation is CASSYRDYEQYF.